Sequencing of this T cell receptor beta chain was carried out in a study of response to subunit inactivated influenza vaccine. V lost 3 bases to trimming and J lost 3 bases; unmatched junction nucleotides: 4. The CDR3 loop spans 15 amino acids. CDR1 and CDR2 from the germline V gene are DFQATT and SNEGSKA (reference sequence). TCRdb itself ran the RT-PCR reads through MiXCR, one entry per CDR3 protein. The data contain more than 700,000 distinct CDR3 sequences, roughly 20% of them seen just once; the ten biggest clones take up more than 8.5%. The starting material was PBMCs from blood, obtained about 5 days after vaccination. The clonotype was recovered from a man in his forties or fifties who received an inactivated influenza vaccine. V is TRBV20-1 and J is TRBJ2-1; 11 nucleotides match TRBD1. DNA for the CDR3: TGCAGTGCTAGGGGGACAGGGGGATACTACAATGAGCAGTTCTTC. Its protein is CSARGTGGYYNEQFF.